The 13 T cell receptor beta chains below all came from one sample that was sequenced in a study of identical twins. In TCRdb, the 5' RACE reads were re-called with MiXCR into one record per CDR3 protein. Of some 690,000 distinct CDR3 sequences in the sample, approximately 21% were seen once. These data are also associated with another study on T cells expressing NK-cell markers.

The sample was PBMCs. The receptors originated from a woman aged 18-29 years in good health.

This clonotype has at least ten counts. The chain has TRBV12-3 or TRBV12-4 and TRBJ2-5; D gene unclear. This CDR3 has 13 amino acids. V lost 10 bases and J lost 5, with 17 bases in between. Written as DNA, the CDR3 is TGTGCCACAACAGAGACTTCTCTGGAGACCCAGTACTTC. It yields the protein CATTETSLETQYF.

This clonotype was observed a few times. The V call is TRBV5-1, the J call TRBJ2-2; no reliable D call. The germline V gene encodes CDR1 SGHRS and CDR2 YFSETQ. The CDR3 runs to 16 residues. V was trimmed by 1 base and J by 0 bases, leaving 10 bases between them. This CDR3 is CASSLTPTPNTGELFF. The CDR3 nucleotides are TGCGCCAGCAGCTTGACCCCGACACCGAACACCGGGGAGCTGTTTTTT.

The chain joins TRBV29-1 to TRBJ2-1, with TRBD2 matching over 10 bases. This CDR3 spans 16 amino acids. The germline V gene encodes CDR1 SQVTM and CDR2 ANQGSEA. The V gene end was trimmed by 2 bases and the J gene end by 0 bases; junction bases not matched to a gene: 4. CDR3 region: CSVESSGRASYNEQFF. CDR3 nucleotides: TGCAGCGTTGAATCCAGCGGGAGGGCCTCCTACAATGAGCAGTTCTTC.

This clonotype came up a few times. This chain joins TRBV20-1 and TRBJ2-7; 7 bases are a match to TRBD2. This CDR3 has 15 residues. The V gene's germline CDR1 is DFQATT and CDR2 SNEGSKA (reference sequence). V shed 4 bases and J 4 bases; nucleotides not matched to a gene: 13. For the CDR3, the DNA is TGCAGTGCTATACCACTGGGGGAGGGCACGTACGAGCAGTACTTC. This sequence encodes CSAIPLGEGTYEQYF.

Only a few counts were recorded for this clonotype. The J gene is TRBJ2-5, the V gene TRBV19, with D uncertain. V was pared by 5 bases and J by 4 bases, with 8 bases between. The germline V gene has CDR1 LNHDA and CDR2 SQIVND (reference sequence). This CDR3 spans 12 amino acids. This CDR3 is CASSRWGETQYF. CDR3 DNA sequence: TGTGCCAGTAGTCGGTGGGGAGAGACCCAGTACTTC.

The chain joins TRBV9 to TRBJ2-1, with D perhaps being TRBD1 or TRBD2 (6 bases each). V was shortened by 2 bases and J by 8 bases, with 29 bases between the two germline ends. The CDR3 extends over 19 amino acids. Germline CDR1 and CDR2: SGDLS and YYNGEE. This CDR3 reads CASSVGARGGSPTKDEQFF. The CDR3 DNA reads TGTGCCAGCAGCGTGGGTGCACGAGGGGGGAGTCCTACAAAGGATGAGCAGTTCTTC.

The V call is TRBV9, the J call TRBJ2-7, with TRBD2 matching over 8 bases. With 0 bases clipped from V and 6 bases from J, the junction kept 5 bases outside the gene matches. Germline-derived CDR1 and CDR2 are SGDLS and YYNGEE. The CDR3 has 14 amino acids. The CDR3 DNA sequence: TGTGCCAGCAGCGTAGAGGGGAGCGGGGGCGAGCAGTACTTC. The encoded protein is CASSVEGSGGEQYF.

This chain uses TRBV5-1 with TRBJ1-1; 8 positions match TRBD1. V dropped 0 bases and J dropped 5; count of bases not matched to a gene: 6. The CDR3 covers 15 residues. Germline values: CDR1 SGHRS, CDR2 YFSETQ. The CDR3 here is CASSLEAGGATEAFF. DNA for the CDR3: TGCGCCAGCAGCTTGGAGGCAGGGGGCGCGACTGAAGCTTTCTTT.

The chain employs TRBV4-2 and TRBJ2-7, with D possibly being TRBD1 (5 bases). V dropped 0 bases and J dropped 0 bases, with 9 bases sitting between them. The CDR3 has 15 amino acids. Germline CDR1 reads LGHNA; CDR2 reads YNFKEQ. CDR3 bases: TGTGCCAGCAGCCAAGATGGGGCCCCCTCCTACGAGCAGTACTTC. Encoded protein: CASSQDGAPSYEQYF.

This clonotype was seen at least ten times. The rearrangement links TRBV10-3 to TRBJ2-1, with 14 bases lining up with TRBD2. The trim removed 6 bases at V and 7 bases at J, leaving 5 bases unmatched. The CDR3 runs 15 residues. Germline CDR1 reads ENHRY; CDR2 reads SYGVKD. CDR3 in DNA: TGTGCCATCAGCGGACTAGCGGGAGGTAGTAATGAGCAGTTCTTC. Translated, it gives CAISGLAGGSNEQFF.

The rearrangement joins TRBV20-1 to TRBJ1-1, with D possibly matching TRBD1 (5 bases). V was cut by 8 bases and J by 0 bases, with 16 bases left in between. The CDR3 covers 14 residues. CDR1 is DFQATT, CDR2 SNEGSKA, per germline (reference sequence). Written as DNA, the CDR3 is TGCAGTACAATACAGGCGGCCCTGAACACTGAAGCTTTCTTT. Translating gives CSTIQAALNTEAFF.

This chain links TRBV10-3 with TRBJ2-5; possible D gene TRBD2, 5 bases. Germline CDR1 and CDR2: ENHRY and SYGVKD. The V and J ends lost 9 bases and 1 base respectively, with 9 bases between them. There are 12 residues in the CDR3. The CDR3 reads CAISGGQETQYF. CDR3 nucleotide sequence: TGTGCCATAAGCGGAGGCCAAGAGACCCAGTACTTC.

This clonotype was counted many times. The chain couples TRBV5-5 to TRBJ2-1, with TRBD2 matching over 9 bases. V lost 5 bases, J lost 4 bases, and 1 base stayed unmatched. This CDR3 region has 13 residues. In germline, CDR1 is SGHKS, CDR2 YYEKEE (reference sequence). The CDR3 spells CASSSGRYNEQFF. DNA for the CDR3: TGTGCCAGCAGTAGCGGGAGATACAATGAGCAGTTCTTC.